This note documents a single T cell receptor (beta chain) sequence. The PCR employed 60 Vbeta primers together with 13 Jbeta primers. Libraries were prepared by immunoSEQ multiplex PCR; TCRdb keeps only in-frame clonotypes and omits some of them. Of roughly 120,000 clones listed, 77% were seen once; the top ten hold about 3.9%. The CDR3 length is 16 residues. Germline V gene sequence: CDR1 MGHDK, CDR2 SYGVNS. Germline trimming cut 8 bases from V and 4 bases from J; bases unmatched to any gene: 16. This record belongs to a study of cytomegalovirus exposure and HLA in healthy donors. Nominally healthy donors provided the samples, though records likely missed some immune exposures.

The sequencing sample was made of PBMCs. The chain has TRBV25-1 and TRBJ2-5; TRBD1 matches 7 bases. The receptor was derived from a human donor in good health. The DNA of the CDR3 is TGTGCCAGCTCACTGGCAGGACTCAACAGGGGAGAGACCCAGTACTTC. This translates into CASSLAGLNRGETQYF.